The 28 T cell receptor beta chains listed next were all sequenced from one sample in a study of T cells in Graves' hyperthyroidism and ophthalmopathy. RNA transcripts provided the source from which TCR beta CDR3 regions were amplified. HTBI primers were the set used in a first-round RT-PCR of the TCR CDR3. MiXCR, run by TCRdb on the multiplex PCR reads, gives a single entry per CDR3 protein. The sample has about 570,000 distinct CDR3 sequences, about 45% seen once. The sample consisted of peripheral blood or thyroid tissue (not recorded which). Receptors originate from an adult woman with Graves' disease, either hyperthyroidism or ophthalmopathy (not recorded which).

The CDR3 DNA reads TGTGCCAGCACTTATTCGACCCAAATCCGGGACGCGGAGGAGCAGTACTTC. It translates to CASTYSTQIRDAEEQYF. This chain links TRBV2 with TRBJ2-7; D possibly uses TRBD1 or TRBD2 (5 bases each). Between the trimmed V and J ends, which lost 7 bases and 7 bases, there was a span of 29 bases. From germline, CDR1 is SNHLY and CDR2 FYNNEI. This CDR3 is built from 17 residues.

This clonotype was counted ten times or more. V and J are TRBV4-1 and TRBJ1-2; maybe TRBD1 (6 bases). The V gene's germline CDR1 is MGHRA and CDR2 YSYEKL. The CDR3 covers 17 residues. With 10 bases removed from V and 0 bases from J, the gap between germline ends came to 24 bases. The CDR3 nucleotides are TGCGCCACCTCGCGGGGGGCAGCCAGGGGAACTAACTATGGCTACACCTTC. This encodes CATSRGAARGTNYGYTF.

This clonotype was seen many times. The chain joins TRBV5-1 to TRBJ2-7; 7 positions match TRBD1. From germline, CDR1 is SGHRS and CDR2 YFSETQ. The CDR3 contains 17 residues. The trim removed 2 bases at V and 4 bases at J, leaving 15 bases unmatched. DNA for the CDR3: TGCGCCAGCAGCTTACAACCCGGGACAGCACCCATTTACGAGCAGTACTTC. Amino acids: CASSLQPGTAPIYEQYF.

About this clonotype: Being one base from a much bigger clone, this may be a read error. The CDR3, as DNA: TGCGCCAACAGCTCACTCAGGGGTTCGGAGGGGCAGTACTTC. Encoded protein: CANSSLRGSEGQYF. The V call is TRBV5-1, the J call TRBJ2-7, with D perhaps assigned TRBD1 or TRBD2 (6 bases each). There are 14 residues in the CDR3. CDR1 SGHRS and CDR2 YFSETQ come from the germline V gene.

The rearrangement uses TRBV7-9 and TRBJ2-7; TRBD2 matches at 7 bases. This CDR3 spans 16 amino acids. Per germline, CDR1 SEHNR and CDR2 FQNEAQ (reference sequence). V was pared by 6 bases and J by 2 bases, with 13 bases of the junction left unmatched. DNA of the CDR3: TGTGCCAGCAGGGAGAGCGGGGCGAGGGGCACCTACGAGCAGTACTTC. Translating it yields CASRESGARGTYEQYF.

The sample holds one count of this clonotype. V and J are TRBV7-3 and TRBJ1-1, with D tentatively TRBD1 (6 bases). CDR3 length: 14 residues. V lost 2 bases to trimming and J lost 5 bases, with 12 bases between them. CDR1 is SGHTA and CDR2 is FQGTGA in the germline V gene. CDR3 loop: CASSLYGGATEAFF. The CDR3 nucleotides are TGTGCCAGCAGCTTATACGGGGGGGCGACTGAAGCTTTCTTT.

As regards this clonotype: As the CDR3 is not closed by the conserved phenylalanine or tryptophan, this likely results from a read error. DNA of the CDR3: TGTGCCACCGGCAGAGACTGGCGGCAAGAGACCCAGTACCTC. Translation: CATGRDWRQETQYL. The V call is TRBV15, the J call TRBJ2-5, with D hard to call. Germline CDR1 is LNHNV and CDR2 is YYDKDF (reference sequence). The CDR3 has 14 amino acids.

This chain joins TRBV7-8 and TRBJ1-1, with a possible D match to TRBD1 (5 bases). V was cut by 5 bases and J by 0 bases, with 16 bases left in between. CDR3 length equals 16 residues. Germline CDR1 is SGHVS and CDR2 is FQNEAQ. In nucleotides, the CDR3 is TGTGCCAGCAGCCCCCTAGGGGTGGGAATGAACACTGAAGCTTTCTTT. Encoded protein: CASSPLGVGMNTEAFF.

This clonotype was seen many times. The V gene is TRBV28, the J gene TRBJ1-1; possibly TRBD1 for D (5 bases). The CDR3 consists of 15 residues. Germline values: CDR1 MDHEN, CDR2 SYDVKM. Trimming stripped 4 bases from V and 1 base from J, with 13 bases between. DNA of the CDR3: TGTGCCAGCAGTTCGTTGACAGATAGGAACACTGAAGCTTTCTTT. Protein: CASSSLTDRNTEAFF.

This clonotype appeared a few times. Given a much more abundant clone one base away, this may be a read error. CDR3 amino acids: CASSSVRTGASGAFF. For the CDR3, the DNA is TGTGCCAGCAGCTCGGTCCGGACAGGGGCGTCTGGAGCTTTCTTT. The V gene is TRBV5-4, the J gene TRBJ1-1; TRBD1 matches 9 bases. This CDR3 comprises 15 residues. Trimming at V came to 3 bases and at J to 10 bases, leaving 13 bases not matched to a gene. Germline assignment: CDR1 SGHNT and CDR2 YYREEE (reference sequence).

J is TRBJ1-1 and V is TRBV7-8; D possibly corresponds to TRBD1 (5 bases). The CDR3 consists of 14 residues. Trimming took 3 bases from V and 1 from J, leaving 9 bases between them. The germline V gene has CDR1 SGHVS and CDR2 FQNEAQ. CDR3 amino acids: CASSLGLQNTEAFF. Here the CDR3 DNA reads TGTGCCAGCAGCTTGGGACTCCAGAACACTGAAGCTTTCTTT.

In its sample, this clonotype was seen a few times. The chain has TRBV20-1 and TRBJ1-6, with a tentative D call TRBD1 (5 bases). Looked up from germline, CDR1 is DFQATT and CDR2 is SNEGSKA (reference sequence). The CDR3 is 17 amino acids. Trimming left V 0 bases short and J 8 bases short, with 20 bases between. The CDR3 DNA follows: TGCAGTGCTAGAGATTCAATTCGGGGGAAGGAAGATTCACCCCTCCACTTT. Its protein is CSARDSIRGKEDSPLHF.

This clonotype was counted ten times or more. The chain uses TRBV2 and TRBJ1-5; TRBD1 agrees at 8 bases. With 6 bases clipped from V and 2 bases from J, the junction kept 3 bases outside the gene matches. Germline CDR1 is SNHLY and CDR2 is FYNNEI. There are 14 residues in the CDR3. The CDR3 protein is CASSLDRGNQPQHF. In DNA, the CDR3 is TGTGCCAGCAGCCTGGACAGGGGCAATCAGCCCCAGCATTTT.

The CDR3 sequence is CATSSSPGDSNQPQHF. In DNA, the CDR3 is TGTGCCACCAGCTCAAGCCCCGGGGATAGCAATCAGCCCCAGCATTTT. This chain uses TRBV15 with TRBJ1-5; D not certain. The CDR3 consists of 16 residues. V shed 5 bases and J shed 0 bases, with 14 bases lying between them. Per the germline V gene, CDR1 is LNHNV and CDR2 is YYDKDF (reference sequence).

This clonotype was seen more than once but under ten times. As DNA, the CDR3 is TGTGCCAGCAGCTTAATGGGACAGGGGCTCGGACAGCCCCAGCATTTT. Its protein product is CASSLMGQGLGQPQHF. The chain is built from TRBV7-2 and TRBJ1-5, with 10 bases matching TRBD1. The CDR3 has 16 residues. V shed 2 bases and J 7 bases; nucleotides not matched to a gene: 8. Germline-derived CDR1 and CDR2 are SGHTA and FQGNSA. The variable domain in full, completed from reference TRBV7-2 and TRBJ1-5, reads GAGVSQSPSNKVTEKGKDVELRCDPISGHTALYWYRQSLGQGLEFLIYFQGNSAPDKSGLPSDRFSAERTGGSVSTLTIQRTQQEDSAVYLCASSLMGQGLGQPQHFGDGTRLSIL.

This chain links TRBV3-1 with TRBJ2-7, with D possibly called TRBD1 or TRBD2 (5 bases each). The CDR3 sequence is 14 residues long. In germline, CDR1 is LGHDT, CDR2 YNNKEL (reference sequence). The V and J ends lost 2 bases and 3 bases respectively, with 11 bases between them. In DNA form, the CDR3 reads TGTGCCAGCAGCCAATGGGACCTTCACTACGAGCAGTACTTC. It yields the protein CASSQWDLHYEQYF.

This chain's CDR3 is CASSYYQGTGELFF. CDR3 DNA: TGTGCCAGCAGCTATTACCAGGGAACCGGGGAGCTGTTTTTT. The chain links TRBV7-3 to TRBJ2-2, with a possible D match to TRBD1 (5 bases). V shed 4 bases and J shed 5 bases, with 11 bases lying between them. CDR3 length equals 14 residues. The germline V gene has CDR1 SGHTA and CDR2 FQGTGA.

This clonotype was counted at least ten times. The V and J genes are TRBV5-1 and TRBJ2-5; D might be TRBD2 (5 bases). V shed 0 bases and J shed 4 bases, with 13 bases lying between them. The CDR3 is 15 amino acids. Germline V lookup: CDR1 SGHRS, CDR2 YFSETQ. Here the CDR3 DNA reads TGCGCCAGCAGCTTGGGAGCTAGCCAGAGAGAGACCCAGTACTTC. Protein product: CASSLGASQRETQYF.

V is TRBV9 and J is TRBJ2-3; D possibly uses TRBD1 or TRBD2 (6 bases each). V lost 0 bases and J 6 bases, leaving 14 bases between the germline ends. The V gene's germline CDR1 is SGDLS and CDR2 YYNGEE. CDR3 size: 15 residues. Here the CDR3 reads CASSVEGGVGDTQYF. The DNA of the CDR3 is TGTGCCAGCAGCGTAGAGGGGGGAGTTGGGGATACGCAGTATTTT.

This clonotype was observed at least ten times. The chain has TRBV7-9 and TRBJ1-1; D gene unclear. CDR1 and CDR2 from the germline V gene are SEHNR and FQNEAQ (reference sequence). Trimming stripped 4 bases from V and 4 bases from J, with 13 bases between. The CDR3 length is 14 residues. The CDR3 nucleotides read TGTGCCAGCAGCTCGACCGGGCGGGCCACTGAAGCTTTCTTT. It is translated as CASSSTGRATEAFF. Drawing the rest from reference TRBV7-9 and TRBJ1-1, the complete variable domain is DTGVSQNPRHKITKRGQNVTFRCDPISEHNRLYWYRQTLGQGPEFLTYFQNEAQLEKSRLLSDRFSAERPKGSFSTLEIQRTEQGDSAMYLCASSSTGRATEAFFGQGTRLTVV.

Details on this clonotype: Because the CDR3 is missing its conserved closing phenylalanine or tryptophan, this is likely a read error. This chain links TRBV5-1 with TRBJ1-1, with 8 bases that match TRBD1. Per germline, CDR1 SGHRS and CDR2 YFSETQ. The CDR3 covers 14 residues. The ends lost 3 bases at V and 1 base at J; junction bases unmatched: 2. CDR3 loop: CASSSGTGNTEAFL. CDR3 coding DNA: TGCGCCAGCAGCTCCGGGACAGGGAACACTGAAGCTTTCCTT.

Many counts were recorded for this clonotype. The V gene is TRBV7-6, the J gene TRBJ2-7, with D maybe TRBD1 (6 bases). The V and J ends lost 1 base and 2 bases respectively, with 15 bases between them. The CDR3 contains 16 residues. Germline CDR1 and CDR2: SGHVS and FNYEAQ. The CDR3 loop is CASSLGSRGSAYEQYF. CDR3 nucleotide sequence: TGTGCCAGCAGCTTAGGAAGTAGGGGGAGCGCCTACGAGCAGTACTTC.

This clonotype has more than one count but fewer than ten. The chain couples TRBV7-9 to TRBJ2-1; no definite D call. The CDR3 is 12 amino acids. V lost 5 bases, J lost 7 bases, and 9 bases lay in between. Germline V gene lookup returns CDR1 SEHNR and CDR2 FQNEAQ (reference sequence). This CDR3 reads CASSHIGNEQFF. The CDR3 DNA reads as TGTGCCAGCAGCCACATCGGGAATGAGCAGTTCTTC.

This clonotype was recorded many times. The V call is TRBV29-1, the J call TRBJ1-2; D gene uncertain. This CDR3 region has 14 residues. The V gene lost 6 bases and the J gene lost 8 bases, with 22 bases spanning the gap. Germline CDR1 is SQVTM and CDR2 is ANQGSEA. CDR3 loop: CSVPHPGEAWGYTF. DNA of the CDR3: TGCAGCGTGCCGCACCCGGGAGAGGCTTGGGGCTACACCTTC.

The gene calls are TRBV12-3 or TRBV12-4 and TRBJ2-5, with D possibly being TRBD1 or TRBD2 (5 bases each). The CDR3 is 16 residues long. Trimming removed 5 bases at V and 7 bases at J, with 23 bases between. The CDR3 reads CASSPLLGLAPGTQYF. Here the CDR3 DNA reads TGTGCCAGCAGTCCACTTTTGGGGCTAGCCCCAGGGACCCAGTACTTC.

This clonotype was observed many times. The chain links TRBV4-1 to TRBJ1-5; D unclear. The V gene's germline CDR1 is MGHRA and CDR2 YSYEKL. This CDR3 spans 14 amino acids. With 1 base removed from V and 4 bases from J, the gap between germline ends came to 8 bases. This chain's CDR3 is CASSQVGPNQPQHF. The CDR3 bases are TGCGCCAGCAGCCAAGTCGGTCCGAATCAGCCCCAGCATTTT.

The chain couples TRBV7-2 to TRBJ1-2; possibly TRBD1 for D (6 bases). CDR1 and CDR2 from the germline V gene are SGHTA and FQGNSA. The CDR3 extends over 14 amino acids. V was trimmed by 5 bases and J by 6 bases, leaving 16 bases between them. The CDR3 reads CASSPTRAGDGYTF. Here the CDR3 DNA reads TGTGCCAGCAGCCCAACGCGGGCAGGGGATGGCTACACCTTC.

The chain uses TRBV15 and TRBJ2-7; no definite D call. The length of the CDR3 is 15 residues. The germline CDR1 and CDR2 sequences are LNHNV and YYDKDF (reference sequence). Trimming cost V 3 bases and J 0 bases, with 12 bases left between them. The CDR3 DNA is TGTGCCACCAGCAGCCCGAGGAGCCTCTCCTACGAGCAGTACTTC. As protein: CATSSPRSLSYEQYF.